The 22 T cell receptor beta chains below were found in one sample sequenced in a study of identical twins. TCRdb reanalysed the 5' RACE reads using MiXCR and keeps one entry per CDR3 protein. The data contain some 500,000 distinct CDR3 sequences, roughly 21% of them singletons. Another study also made use of these data, one on T cells expressing NK-cell markers.

Specimen: CD4+ T cells sorted from blood. These receptors all come from a woman between 18 and 29 years old in good health.

This clonotype was found a few times. CDR3 coding DNA: TGTGCCAGCAGACGACAGGGGGTGGAAGCTTTCTTT. The encoded protein is CASRRQGVEAFF. This chain uses TRBV12-3 or TRBV12-4 with TRBJ1-1; 9 bases map to TRBD1. The J segment lost 8 bases and the V segment lost 6 bases, leaving 4 bases of the junction unmatched. The CDR3 contains 12 residues.

Only a few counts were recorded for this clonotype. Here the CDR3 reads CASSFRGTYQETQYF. CDR3 in DNA: TGCGCCAGCAGCTTTCGTGGGACGTACCAAGAGACCCAGTACTTC. The rearrangement links TRBV5-1 to TRBJ2-5; D is perhaps TRBD1 or TRBD2 (5 bases each). Trimming cost V 2 bases and J 0 bases, with 11 bases left between them. Germline CDR1 SGHRS, CDR2 YFSETQ. CDR3 length: 15 residues.

The rearrangement joins TRBV14 to TRBJ2-1; D gene unclear. The V gene lost 3 bases and the J gene lost 10 bases, with 13 bases spanning the gap. This CDR3 comprises 13 residues. Germline V gene sequence: CDR1 SGHDN, CDR2 FVKESK. CDR3 loop: CASSQAPPGEQFF. The CDR3 nucleotides are TGTGCCAGCAGCCAGGCCCCACCCGGGGAGCAGTTCTTC.

This clonotype appeared a few times. This CDR3 is CACDGGSYEQYF. CDR3 DNA sequence: TGTGCCTGCGACGGGGGTAGCTACGAGCAGTACTTC. The chain couples TRBV7-9 to TRBJ2-7, with TRBD2 as a possible D gene (6 bases). CDR3 length: 12 amino acids. V was clipped by 11 bases and J by 3 bases, with 14 bases between them. Germline V gives CDR1 SEHNR, CDR2 FQNEAQ (reference sequence).

The CDR3 loop is CSAKGRMNTGELFF. For the CDR3, the DNA is TGCAGTGCTAAGGGGCGGATGAACACCGGGGAGCTGTTTTTT. The rearrangement joins TRBV20-1 to TRBJ2-2; a possible D gene is TRBD1 (5 bases). The CDR3 loop spans 14 amino acids. The ends were cut back, 4 bases at V and 1 base at J, with 10 bases in the middle. Germline CDR1 DFQATT, CDR2 SNEGSKA (reference sequence).

The V call is TRBV5-6, the J call TRBJ2-7, with D unresolved. V shed 4 bases and J shed 4 bases, with 12 bases lying between them. The CDR3 has 13 residues. Germline CDR1 is SGHDT and CDR2 is YYEEEE. Here the CDR3 DNA reads TGTGCCAGCAGCCCGCGGAGTGGTTACGAGCAGTACTTC. Its translation is CASSPRSGYEQYF.

This rearrangement joins TRBV6-1 to TRBJ2-3, with D perhaps TRBD2 (6 bases). The CDR3 has 14 residues. CDR1 is MNHNS and CDR2 is SASEGT in the germline V gene. V lost 7 bases and J 6 bases, leaving 17 bases between the germline ends. CDR3 region: CASKKGGTGDTQYF. The CDR3 DNA follows: TGTGCCAGCAAAAAAGGCGGGACGGGGGATACGCAGTATTTT.

The rearrangement links TRBV20-1 to TRBJ2-1, with no clear D. CDR3 length: 11 residues. CDR1 DFQATT and CDR2 SNEGSKA come from the germline V gene (reference sequence). Trimming left V 2 bases short and J 7 bases short, with 6 bases between. The CDR3 DNA sequence: TGCAGTGCTAGATCAGCAAATGAGCAGTTCTTC. It codes for CSARSANEQFF.

V usage is TRBV6-1 and J usage is TRBJ2-1, with unresolved D. Germline V lookup: CDR1 MNHNS, CDR2 SASEGT. Trimming removed 8 bases at V and 9 bases at J, with 23 bases between. The CDR3 consists of 15 residues. The CDR3 coding sequence is TGTGCCAGCCGGGTGGGGAACGCAATTACGACTGAGCAGTTCTTC. It is translated as CASRVGNAITTEQFF.

The chain links TRBV11-2 to TRBJ1-4; D is undetermined. This CDR3 has 16 residues. V lost 5 bases and J lost 2, with 15 bases in between. Per the germline V gene, CDR1 is SGHAT and CDR2 is FQNNGV. The CDR3 DNA sequence: TGTGCCAGCAGCACCCGCCGGGAAACGACTAATGAAAAACTGTTTTTT. Translating gives CASSTRRETTNEKLFF.

This clonotype was found a few times. The chain recombines TRBV10-3 with TRBJ1-2, with TRBD1 as a possible D gene (6 bases). With 5 bases removed from V and 8 bases from J, the gap between germline ends came to 15 bases. The germline V gene has CDR1 ENHRY and CDR2 SYGVKD. CDR3 size: 13 residues. CDR3 sequence reads: CAISTLQGGGYTF. The CDR3 bases are TGTGCCATCAGTACCTTACAGGGAGGAGGCTACACCTTC.

This clonotype has at least ten counts. The chain joins TRBV5-6 to TRBJ2-7; D is possibly TRBD2 (5 bases). Trimming cost V 4 bases and J 3 bases, with 17 bases left between them. The CDR3 is made up of 15 amino acids. The V gene's germline CDR1 is SGHDT and CDR2 YYEEEE. CDR3 sequence: CASSRRTGPLYEQYF. CDR3 in DNA: TGTGCCAGCAGCCGGAGGACTGGGCCGCTCTACGAGCAGTACTTC.

In its sample, this clonotype was seen many times. The chain is built from TRBV12-3 or TRBV12-4 and TRBJ2-1; a weak D match, TRBD2 (5 bases). V was pared by 3 bases and J by 4 bases, with 10 bases between. This CDR3 comprises 14 residues. The CDR3 is CASSFLGGYNEQFF. As DNA, the CDR3 is TGTGCCAGCAGTTTCTTAGGAGGATACAATGAGCAGTTCTTC.

V is TRBV20-1 and J is TRBJ2-2, with D maybe TRBD2 (6 bases). The CDR3 runs to 14 residues. Trimming shortened V by 6 bases and J by 1 base, and 12 bases separated the two germline ends. Germline V gene sequence: CDR1 DFQATT, CDR2 SNEGSKA (reference sequence). The CDR3 reads CSAVPGLNTGELFF. The CDR3 DNA reads as TGCAGTGCGGTACCGGGACTGAACACCGGGGAGCTGTTTTTT.

This chain uses TRBV12-3 or TRBV12-4 with TRBJ2-1, with 10 bases that match TRBD1. This CDR3 region has 18 residues. V lost 6 bases to trimming and J lost 0 bases; unmatched junction nucleotides: 11. The CDR3 spells CASRKGQGESSSYNEQFF. DNA for the CDR3: TGTGCCAGCAGAAAAGGACAGGGGGAATCGAGCTCCTACAATGAGCAGTTCTTC.

The chain has TRBV20-1 and TRBJ1-2; D is uncertain. The CDR3 runs to 12 residues. In germline, CDR1 is DFQATT, CDR2 SNEGSKA (reference sequence). V was trimmed by 6 bases and J by 4 bases, leaving 12 bases between them. The CDR3 here is CSAVDLSYGYTF. As DNA, the CDR3 is TGCAGTGCCGTTGACCTTTCCTATGGCTACACCTTC.

The CDR3 nucleotides are TGCAGCGTCGGCGACAGCACGAGTGAAAAACTGTTTTTT. It translates to CSVGDSTSEKLFF. The gene calls are TRBV29-1 and TRBJ1-4; D perhaps matches TRBD1 (5 bases). The CDR3 is 13 residues long. Germline V lookup: CDR1 SQVTM, CDR2 ANQGSEA. V lost 6 bases, J lost 7 bases, and 15 bases lay in between.

This rearrangement joins TRBV2 to TRBJ1-1; tentative D call: TRBD1 (5 bases). Trimming left V 3 bases short and J 4 bases short, with 18 bases between. The germline V gene has CDR1 SNHLY and CDR2 FYNNEI. This CDR3 has 16 residues. In DNA form, the CDR3 reads TGTGCCAGCAGTGACCCCGGGACCCCACGGGGCACTGAAGCTTTCTTT. This codes for CASSDPGTPRGTEAFF.

The table lists this clonotype with a few counts. The chain combines TRBV9 with TRBJ2-3; TRBD2 matches at 9 bases. The germline V gene has CDR1 SGDLS and CDR2 YYNGEE. With V trimmed by 3 bases and J by 5 bases, 7 bases remained unmatched. The CDR3 has 15 amino acids. In nucleotides, the CDR3 is TGTGCCAGCAGCGGGCCAGCGGGGGGTAAAGATACGCAGTATTTT. This gives the protein CASSGPAGGKDTQYF.

This chain uses TRBV7-2 with TRBJ2-7, with 10 bases lining up with TRBD2. Germline V CDR1 and CDR2: SGHTA, FQGNSA. CDR3 length: 14 amino acids. Trimming cost V 6 bases and J 4 bases; bases outside gene matches: 6. CDR3 loop: CASSRSGRGYEQYF. Here the CDR3 DNA reads TGTGCCAGCAGTCGAAGCGGGAGGGGTTACGAGCAGTACTTC.

The DNA for the CDR3 is TGTGCCATCAGTGGTGGACTAGCGGGAGGAGGAGAGACCCAGTACTTC. This translates into CAISGGLAGGGETQYF. The V and J genes are TRBV10-3 and TRBJ2-5; TRBD2 agrees at 14 bases. V lost 4 bases, J lost 4 bases, and 5 bases stayed unmatched. Germline V gene sequence: CDR1 ENHRY, CDR2 SYGVKD. The CDR3 is 16 residues long.

The V gene is TRBV4-1, the J gene TRBJ1-1, with D perhaps matching TRBD1 (6 bases). V was trimmed by 5 bases and J by 1 base, leaving 17 bases between them. The length of the CDR3 is 16 residues. Germline CDR1 reads MGHRA; CDR2 reads YSYEKL. CDR3 residues: CASSRSSGTRNTEAFF. CDR3 nucleotide sequence: TGCGCCAGCAGCAGGTCGAGTGGGACAAGGAACACTGAAGCTTTCTTT.